This T cell receptor beta chain was sequenced for a study of OX40 agonist ivuxolimab in advanced cancers. In the study overall: Ivuxolimab, an agonist antibody against OX40 (CD134), was given to patients. Averaging roughly 60 years in age, with a range of about 23 to 90, the cohort was 82.7% male. In this trial design, patients received ivuxolimab intravenously at 0.01 to 10 mg/kg every 2 weeks.

CDR3 size: 14 residues. The germline CDR1 and CDR2 sequences are SEHNR and FQNEAQ (reference sequence). V lost 1 base and J 4 bases, leaving 11 bases between the germline ends. Profiled with immunoSEQ multiplex PCR; TCRdb holds only in-frame clones, not every one. Among tens of thousands of clones listed, around 86% were seen once. The clonotype comes from an adult with an advanced solid tumor such as melanoma, head and neck, liver or kidney cancer. Sequencing used CD4+ or CD8+ T cells sorted from blood, obtained in a trial of the OX40 agonist ivuxolimab. The J gene is TRBJ2-7, the V gene TRBV7-9, with D possibly being TRBD2 (5 bases). CDR3 nucleotide sequence: TGTGCCAGCAGCTTAGAGGAGCGGAGATACGAGCAGTACTTC. It encodes CASSLEERRYEQYF.